This TCR beta chain originates from a study of beta chain features in type 1 diabetes. The sample holds a few counts of this clone. What was sequenced were expressed TCRB transcripts, since all of the isolated RNA had been reverse transcribed. Assay used: immunoSEQ multiplex PCR; TCRdb lists only in-frame clones, some missing. The table lists some 240,000 clones, approximately 11% of them singletons, with 1% to 1.5% in the top ten. Germline CDR1 SGHTA, CDR2 FQGNSA. V lost 5 bases to trimming and J lost 5 bases, with 9 bases between them. The CDR3 is 13 residues long. This rearrangement joins TRBV7-2 to TRBJ2-2, with D hard to call. Material: central memory CD4+ T cells from blood. This TCR was recovered from a man aged 18 to 35 in good health. DNA of the CDR3: TGTGCCAGCAGCCGAACTTGGACCGGGGAGCTGTTTTTT. Amino acid sequence: CASSRTWTGELFF.